This TCR beta chain was profiled in a study of vaccination effects on CD4 cells after COVID-19. Data came from immunoSEQ multiplex PCR; TCRdb stores just in-frame clones and leaves some out. The table includes tens of thousands of clones, roughly four fifths detected once. Remarks on this clone: Its antigen is not known.

Ahead of sequencing, the ViraFEST assay grew antigen-specific CD4+ T cells using viral peptide pools. It was after approximately 11 days of culture that CD4+ T cells were isolated. Each participant was administered two doses of either the BNT162b2 or the mRNA-1273 vaccine. This TCR was sampled from a human donor who received a COVID-19 vaccine. The sequencing used CD4+ T cells from PBMCs cultured with HCoV-229E spike peptides, collected after COVID-19 vaccination.

The CDR3 DNA reads TGTGCCAGCAGCCAACTGAGAAGCTCCTACAATGAGCAGTTCTTC. Translating gives CASSQLRSSYNEQFF. The chain is built from TRBV3-1 (or the pseudogene TRBV3-2) and TRBJ2-1; D gene ambiguous. Trimming took 2 bases from V and 0 from J, leaving 8 bases between them. CDR3 length: 15 residues. Germline V gives CDR1 LGHDT, CDR2 YNNKEL (reference sequence).